This T cell receptor (beta chain) was identified in a study of Ad26.COV2.S vaccination and SARS-CoV-2 variants. The CDR3 runs to 15 residues. Germline V gives CDR1 MNHEY, CDR2 SVGAGI. The J segment lost 3 bases and the V segment lost 5 bases, leaving 10 bases of the junction unmatched. Only a few counts were recorded for this clone. TCRdb keeps only in-frame clones here, not all; method: immunoSEQ multiplex PCR. The table shows around 340,000 clones, with about 87% occurring only once. Documented treatment: around 19 received Ad26.COV2.S at low or high dose, single or two shots; 5 received placebo; per-sample allocation not given. Sampling was performed 63 days after the first vaccine or placebo injection. It was an adult aged 18-55 years in Boston who was the donor.

The rearrangement links TRBV6-5 to TRBJ2-7; TRBD1 matches at 7 bases. The TCR was taken from a person aged 18-65 years who received the Ad26.COV2.S COVID-19 vaccine or a placebo. The source material was peripheral blood, sampled in a trial of Ad26.COV2.S vaccine versus placebo. The CDR3 here is CASSRPGQANYEQYF. In DNA form, the CDR3 reads TGTGCCAGCAGTCGACCCGGACAGGCCAACTACGAGCAGTACTTC.